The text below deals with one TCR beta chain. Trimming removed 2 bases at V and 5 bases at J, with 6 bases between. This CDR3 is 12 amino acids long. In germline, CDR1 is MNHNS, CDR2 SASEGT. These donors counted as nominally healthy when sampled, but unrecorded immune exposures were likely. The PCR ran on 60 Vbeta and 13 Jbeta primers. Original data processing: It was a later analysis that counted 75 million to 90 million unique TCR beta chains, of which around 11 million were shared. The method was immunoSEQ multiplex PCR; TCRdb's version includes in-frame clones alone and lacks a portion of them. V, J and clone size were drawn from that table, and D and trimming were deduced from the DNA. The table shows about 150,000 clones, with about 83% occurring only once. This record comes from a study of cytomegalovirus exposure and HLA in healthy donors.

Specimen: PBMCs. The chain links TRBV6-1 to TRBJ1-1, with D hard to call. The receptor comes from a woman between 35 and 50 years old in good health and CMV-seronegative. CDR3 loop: CASSEWRTEAFF. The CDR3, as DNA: TGTGCCAGCAGTGAATGGAGGACTGAAGCTTTCTTT.